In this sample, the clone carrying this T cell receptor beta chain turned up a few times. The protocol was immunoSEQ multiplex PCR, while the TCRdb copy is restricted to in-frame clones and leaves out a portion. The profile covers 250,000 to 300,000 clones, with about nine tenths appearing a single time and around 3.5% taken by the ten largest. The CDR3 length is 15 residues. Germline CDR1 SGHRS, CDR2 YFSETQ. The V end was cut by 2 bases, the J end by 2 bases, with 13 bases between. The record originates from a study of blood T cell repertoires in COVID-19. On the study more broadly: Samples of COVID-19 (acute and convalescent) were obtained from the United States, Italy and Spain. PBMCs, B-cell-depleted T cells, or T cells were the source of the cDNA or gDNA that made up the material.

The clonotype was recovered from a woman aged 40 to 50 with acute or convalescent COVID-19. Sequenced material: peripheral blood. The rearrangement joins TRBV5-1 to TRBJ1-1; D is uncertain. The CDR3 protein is CASSFDLAPNTEAFF. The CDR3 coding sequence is TGCGCCAGCAGCTTCGATCTAGCCCCAAACACTGAAGCTTTCTTT.